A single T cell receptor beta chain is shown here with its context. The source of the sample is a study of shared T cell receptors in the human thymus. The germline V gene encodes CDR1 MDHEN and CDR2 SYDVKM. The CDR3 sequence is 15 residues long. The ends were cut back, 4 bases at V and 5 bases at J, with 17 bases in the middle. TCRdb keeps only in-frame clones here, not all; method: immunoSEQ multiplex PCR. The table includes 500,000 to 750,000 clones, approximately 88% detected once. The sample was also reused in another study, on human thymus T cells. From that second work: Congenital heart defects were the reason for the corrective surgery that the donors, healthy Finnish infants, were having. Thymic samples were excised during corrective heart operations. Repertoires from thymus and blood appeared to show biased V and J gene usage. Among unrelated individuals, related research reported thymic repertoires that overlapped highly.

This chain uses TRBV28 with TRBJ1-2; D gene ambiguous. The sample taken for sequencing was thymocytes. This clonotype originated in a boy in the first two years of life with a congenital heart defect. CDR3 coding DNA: TGTGCCAGCAGTTGCGGGCCGATACCTGAGTATGGCTACACCTTC. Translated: CASSCGPIPEYGYTF.